Below, one TCR beta chain is given with its context. The CDR3 runs 15 residues. The V gene lost 1 base and the J gene lost 1 base, with 11 bases spanning the gap. In germline, CDR1 is LNHNV, CDR2 YYDKDF (reference sequence). This sample was included in a study of blood T cells in healthy people across ages. Across the whole study: Per two T cells, about one barcoded beta molecule was captured through template switching.

A second PCR of 7 to 11 cycles used a sample-barcoded 5' primer and a J-beta primer mix. A single record per CDR3 protein comes from TCRdb applying MiXCR to the 5' RACE reads. The data hold approximately 1.5 million distinct CDR3 sequences, with about 45% observed a single time. Sample: blood. This clonotype was obtained from a woman younger than 30 in good health. The V gene is TRBV15, the J gene TRBJ2-7; D gene ambiguous. As DNA, the CDR3 is TGTGCCACCAGCAGAGGTGGAACTGCTTCCTACGAGCAGTACTTC. It codes for CATSRGGTASYEQYF.